Below, one TCR beta chain is given with its context. The antigen it binds to is not known. One end of the junction fails to match germline, which may point to a read error. What this sample's treatment or condition label stands for: allogeneic hematopoietic cell transplantation with graft depleted of TCRalphabeta T cells and CD19 B cells. The transplant recipients were children given TCRalphabeta/CD19-depleted allogeneic hematopoietic cell grafts. The CDR3 holds 14 amino acids from the cysteine to the phenylalanine. CDR3 DNA only is kept here, 42 bases in frame from base 1. The germline V gene sets CDR1 to MNHNS and CDR2 to SASEGT. This entry comes from a study of T-cell reconstitution after alpha-beta-depleted transplantation in children (dated by TCRdb to about 2016). Notes on the research overall: T-cell immune reconstitution after TCRalphabeta/CD19-depleted allogeneic hematopoietic cell transplantation in children was quantitatively tracked in the study by means of TCR repertoire profiling. What the research found in general, with its limitations: The high TCRbeta diversity at day 60 in some patients was ascribed to recipient T cells and intrathymic progenitors that had survived conditioning. Hyperexpanded clone frequencies declined over subsequent months; after one year, T-cell counts and TCRbeta diversity were mostly attributed to newly produced T cells. The apparently early recovery of alphabetaT-cell counts about two months after transplant reportedly depended on only several hundred rapidly expanded clones that came from non-depleted graft cells.

Receptor libraries were prepared by PCR. Sequencing was carried out with an Illumina HiSeq 2500. TCR library preparation used molecular barcoding, with unique molecular identifiers applied to normalize quantification of the TCRbeta repertoire. TCRdb reprocessed the public reads (quality trimming at Q25 with fastp, clone calling with MiXCR) and kept in-frame beta chains. For every CDR3 protein sequence, its rows merge into one entry that carries the most common genes and DNA. The sample table lists about 300,000 distinct CDR3 sequences, almost 8% of them with a count of one. Approximately 9% of the sample is taken by the ten largest.

Here the sequenced sample was peripheral blood, taken 360 days after TCRalphabeta/CD19-depleted stem cell transplant. The chain uses TRBV6-1 and TRBJ2-5, with 7 bases aligning to TRBD2. The clonotype comes from a female patient aged 2-9 years who had a stem cell transplant for Fanconi anemia, so the T cells may come from the graft donor. The CDR3 has the sequence CASSEAGRGETQYF. At the DNA level, the sequence is TGTGCCAGCAGCGAAGCGGGGAGGGGAGAGACCCAGTACTTC.